The clone carrying this T cell receptor beta chain turned up a few times. Its antigen is currently unknown. This CDR3 spans 12 amino acids. From germline, CDR1 is SNHLY and CDR2 FYNNEI. V lost 7 bases and J 3 bases, leaving 10 bases between the germline ends. These data originate in a study of post-analysis software for immune sequencing data. Study results and limitations: Samples from a shared batch, those prepared together, strongly co-clustered by F measure. A handful of TRBV segments appeared more often in patients than in controls, and TRBV5-6, TRBV5-1 and TRBV20-1 were among these.

Unique molecular identifiers were built into the TCR beta cDNA libraries. TCRdb recomputed calls from the PCR reads with MiXCR, one row per CDR3 protein. This table holds hundreds of thousands of distinct CDR3 sequences, 53% found once. This receptor was taken from a girl between 5 and 17 years old with multiple sclerosis. The V gene is TRBV2, the J gene TRBJ2-7; D unresolved. Sequenced: blood. This CDR3 is CASTLMSYEQYF. The CDR3 nucleotides are TGTGCCAGCACTCTAATGAGCTACGAGCAGTACTTC. Together with reference TRBV2 and TRBJ2-7, the CDR3 gives the full variable domain: EPEVTQTPSHQVTQMGQEVILRCVPISNHLYFYWYRQILGQKVEFLVSFYNNEISEKSEIFDDQFSVERPDGSNFTLKIRSTKLEDSAMYFCASTLMSYEQYFGPGTRLTVT.